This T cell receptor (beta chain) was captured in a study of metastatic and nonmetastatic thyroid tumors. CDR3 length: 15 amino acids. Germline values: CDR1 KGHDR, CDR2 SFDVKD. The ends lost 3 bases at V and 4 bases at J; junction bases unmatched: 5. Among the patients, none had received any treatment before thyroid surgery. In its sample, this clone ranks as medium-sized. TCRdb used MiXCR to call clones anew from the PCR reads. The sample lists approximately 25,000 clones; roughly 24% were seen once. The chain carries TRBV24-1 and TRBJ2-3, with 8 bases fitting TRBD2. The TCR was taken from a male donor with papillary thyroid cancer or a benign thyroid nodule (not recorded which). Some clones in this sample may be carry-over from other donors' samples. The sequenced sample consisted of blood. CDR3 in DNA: TGTGCCACCAGTGATCCAGCGGGAGTTGCAGATACGCAGTATTTT. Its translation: CATSDPAGVADTQYF.